Following are 17 T cell receptor beta chains from one sample sequenced in a study of control samples from healthy donors and cancer patients. Produced via immunoSEQ multiplex PCR; TCRdb's table is partial and in-frame only. The sample records some 410,000 clones, around nine tenths being singletons. Sequences were obtained from PBMCs. These TCRs come from a man aged 40-50 years with head and neck cancer.

The chain couples TRBV6-5 to TRBJ2-7; no clear D gene. Germline assignment: CDR1 MNHEY and CDR2 SVGAGI. V dropped 2 bases and J dropped 4 bases, with 9 bases sitting between them. The CDR3 loop spans 13 amino acids. CDR3 protein: CASSYPEVYEQYF. In DNA form, the CDR3 reads TGTGCCAGCAGTTACCCTGAGGTGTACGAGCAGTACTTC.

The rearrangement joins TRBV29-1 to TRBJ2-2, with a possible D match to TRBD2 (7 bases). The CDR3 covers 15 residues. Germline CDR1 SQVTM, CDR2 ANQGSEA. Trimming stripped 4 bases from V and 4 bases from J, with 16 bases between. The CDR3: CSVVQGGDSTGELFF. The CDR3 DNA follows: TGCAGCGTTGTACAGGGAGGGGATAGCACCGGGGAGCTGTTTTTT.

The V gene is TRBV6-4, the J gene TRBJ2-7; either TRBD1 or TRBD2 may supply D (5 bases each). With 11 bases removed from V and 2 bases from J, the gap between germline ends came to 22 bases. Germline V gene lookup returns CDR1 MRHNA and CDR2 SNTAGT. The CDR3 length is 15 residues. This chain's CDR3 is CAHNSRNGTTYEQYF. The CDR3 nucleotides read TGTGCCCACAACAGTCGGAACGGGACCACCTACGAGCAGTACTTC.

The chain recombines TRBV4-1 with TRBJ1-1; D unresolved. CDR3 length equals 12 residues. Trimming took off 4 bases at V and 7 bases at J, with 10 bases between the two ends. Germline loops: CDR1 MGHRA, CDR2 YSYEKL. The CDR3 DNA follows: TGCGCCAGCAGCCCTAGACATGGTGAAGCTTTCTTT. Its translation: CASSPRHGEAFF.

The J gene is TRBJ2-5, the V gene TRBV6-5, with 7 bases identical to TRBD1. The CDR3 has 12 residues. Germline CDR1 is MNHEY and CDR2 is SVGAGI. V was clipped by 7 bases and J by 5 bases; unmatched bases: 4. CDR3 DNA: TGTGCCAGCATCAAGGGGGCGGAGACCCAGTACTTC. Residues: CASIKGAETQYF.

The rearrangement links TRBV6-5 to TRBJ1-2; TRBD1 is a possible D gene (6 bases). Germline CDR1 reads MNHEY; CDR2 reads SVGAGI. V lost 2 bases to trimming and J lost 6 bases, with 13 bases between them. CDR3 length: 14 residues. The CDR3 nucleotides read TGTGCCAGCAGTTACCGGACAGAACGGGATGGCTACACCTTC. Its translation is CASSYRTERDGYTF.

The rearrangement links TRBV7-8 to TRBJ1-5; 11 bases match TRBD1. Germline assignment: CDR1 SGHVS and CDR2 FQNEAQ. This CDR3 has 16 residues. J gave up 7 bases and V 5 bases, and 10 bases lay outside the gene matches. CDR3 sequence (DNA): TGTGCCAGCAGCCCCTCCGGGACAGGGGGTCGACAGCCCCAGCATTTT. Its protein product is CASSPSGTGGRQPQHF.

The table lists this clone with a count of one. The V call is TRBV5-1, the J call TRBJ1-1, with TRBD1 identical over 9 bases. Per the germline V gene, CDR1 is SGHRS and CDR2 is YFSETQ. Losses at the gene ends were 4 bases for V and 1 base for J; bases not matched to a gene: 2. The CDR3 sequence is 14 residues long. The CDR3 nucleotides read TGCGCCAGCAGCATGGGACAGGGGAACACTGAAGCTTTCTTT. Translating it yields CASSMGQGNTEAFF.

The chain has TRBV24-1 and TRBJ1-5, with 7 bases identical to TRBD1. The CDR3 loop spans 12 amino acids. Germline CDR1 KGHDR, CDR2 SFDVKD. V trimming: 9 bases; J trimming: 6 bases; junction bases outside the gene matches: 4. The CDR3 DNA is TGTGCCACCTCTACAGGGGCTCAGCCCCAGCATTTT. The encoded protein is CATSTGAQPQHF.

The V and J genes are TRBV7-8 and TRBJ1-5; no reliable D call. Per germline, CDR1 SGHVS and CDR2 FQNEAQ. Trimming shortened V by 3 bases and J by 5 bases, and 11 bases separated the two germline ends. The CDR3 spans 14 residues. CDR3 loop: CASSLTRGDQPQHF. CDR3 coding DNA: TGTGCCAGCAGCTTGACGAGAGGAGATCAGCCCCAGCATTTT.

The gene calls are TRBV12-3 or TRBV12-4 and TRBJ1-1; perhaps TRBD1 as D (6 bases). The V end lost 0 bases, the J end lost 11 bases, and 13 bases lay between the germline ends. CDR3 length equals 13 residues. The CDR3 region is CASSLALAGDAFF. CDR3 DNA sequence: TGTGCCAGCAGTTTAGCGCTGGCAGGGGATGCTTTCTTT.

The chain recombines TRBV29-1 with TRBJ2-7; possibly TRBD1 for D (5 bases). V lost 7 bases and J 10 bases, leaving 17 bases between the germline ends. Germline V gives CDR1 SQVTM, CDR2 ANQGSEA. The CDR3 is 11 residues long. DNA for the CDR3: TGCAGCGCCCATGGGCAGGGTCGACAGTACTTC. This translates into CSAHGQGRQYF.

The chain links TRBV11-2 to TRBJ2-1, with a possible D match to TRBD2 (6 bases). The CDR3 is made up of 16 amino acids. V was clipped by 3 bases and J by 2 bases, with 14 bases between them. Germline V gene data show CDR1 as SGHAT and CDR2 as FQNNGV. This chain's CDR3 is CASSLWSGGPYNEQFF. The CDR3 bases are TGTGCCAGCAGCTTGTGGTCAGGAGGGCCCTACAATGAGCAGTTCTTC.

The chain combines TRBV14 with TRBJ2-4; tentatively, D is TRBD1 or TRBD2 (6 bases each). Trimming took 3 bases from V and 9 from J, leaving 12 bases between them. Germline V gene sequence: CDR1 SGHDN, CDR2 FVKESK. The CDR3 loop spans 13 amino acids. The chain's CDR3 is CASSQVGGAIQYF. The CDR3 nucleotides are TGTGCCAGCAGCCAGGTGGGGGGCGCCATTCAGTACTTC.

The chain links TRBV6-5 to TRBJ2-3; 11 bases are shared with TRBD1. The CDR3 runs to 16 residues. Germline trimming cut 2 bases from V and 5 bases from J; bases unmatched to any gene: 6. Germline V gene data show CDR1 as MNHEY and CDR2 as SVGAGI. The CDR3 region has the DNA TGTGCCAGCAGTTACATAGGACAGGGGGCCCGAGATACGCAGTATTTT. Its protein is CASSYIGQGARDTQYF.

The chain joins TRBV7-3 to TRBJ2-3, with TRBD2 as a possible D gene (7 bases). The CDR3 is 14 amino acids. V was clipped by 4 bases and J by 4 bases, with 12 bases between them. Germline CDR1 SGHTA, CDR2 FQGTGA. The CDR3 is CASSYGGAPDTQYF. The CDR3 DNA is TGTGCCAGCAGCTATGGGGGGGCCCCAGATACGCAGTATTTT.

The rearrangement links TRBV5-1 to TRBJ2-3; D gene ambiguous. V lost 0 bases to trimming and J lost 2 bases, with 10 bases between them. From germline, CDR1 is SGHRS and CDR2 YFSETQ. The CDR3 loop spans 15 amino acids. The CDR3: CASSLGARDTDTQYF. The CDR3 region has the DNA TGCGCCAGCAGCTTGGGGGCTAGGGACACAGATACGCAGTATTTT.